This TCR beta chain was captured in a study of T-cell reconstitution after alpha-beta-depleted transplantation in children. A TCRbeta library incorporating unique molecular identifiers was prepared. TCRdb ran MiXCR on the PCR reads and lists one entry per CDR3 protein. The sample comprises approximately 490,000 distinct CDR3 sequences, roughly an eighth of which are singletons, and around 5.8% rests with the top ten. J lost 5 bases, V lost 3 bases, and 5 bases had no gene match. This CDR3 is 14 amino acids long. Germline V lookup: CDR1 MNHEY, CDR2 SMNVEV (reference sequence). The sample here was PBMCs from the stem cell graft donor, taken from the stem cell graft. The rearrangement uses TRBV27 and TRBJ1-2; 8 bases are a match to TRBD1. The sequence came from a human donor who donated a stem cell graft to a child with combined immunodeficiency. CDR3 protein: CASSLAGGWYGYTF. In nucleotides, the CDR3 is TGTGCCAGCAGTTTGGCAGGGGGCTGGTATGGCTACACCTTC.